The T cell receptor (beta chain) under discussion was sequenced for a study of T cells after yellow fever vaccination. This clonotype has a handful of counts. Its antigen is unidentified. Findings of the study overall: After the booster, 95% to 98% of CD4 and more than 75% of CD8 primary-response clones were re-detected. A secondary response was less intense yet reached its peak sooner, at day 5 versus 15.

Germline values: CDR1 LGHDT, CDR2 YNNKEL (reference sequence). V trimming: 3 bases; J trimming: 3 bases; junction bases outside the gene matches: 6. The CDR3 sequence is 15 residues long. TCR cDNA was made by 5'RACE template switching, adding a universal primer site and UMIs. Using its own MiXCR run on the 5' RACE reads, TCRdb lists one record per CDR3 protein. The table includes a few hundred thousand distinct CDR3 sequences, around 4.1% detected once. The clonotype originates from a man aged 18 to 29 who received the YFV17D yellow fever vaccine. The sequenced sample was PBMCs, obtained 5 days after the yellow fever booster vaccination. This rearrangement joins TRBV3-1 to TRBJ2-5; TRBD1 aligns across 8 bases. The CDR3 spells CASSQAGQGEETQYF. The CDR3, as DNA: TGTGCCAGCAGCCAGGCAGGACAGGGAGAAGAGACCCAGTACTTC.